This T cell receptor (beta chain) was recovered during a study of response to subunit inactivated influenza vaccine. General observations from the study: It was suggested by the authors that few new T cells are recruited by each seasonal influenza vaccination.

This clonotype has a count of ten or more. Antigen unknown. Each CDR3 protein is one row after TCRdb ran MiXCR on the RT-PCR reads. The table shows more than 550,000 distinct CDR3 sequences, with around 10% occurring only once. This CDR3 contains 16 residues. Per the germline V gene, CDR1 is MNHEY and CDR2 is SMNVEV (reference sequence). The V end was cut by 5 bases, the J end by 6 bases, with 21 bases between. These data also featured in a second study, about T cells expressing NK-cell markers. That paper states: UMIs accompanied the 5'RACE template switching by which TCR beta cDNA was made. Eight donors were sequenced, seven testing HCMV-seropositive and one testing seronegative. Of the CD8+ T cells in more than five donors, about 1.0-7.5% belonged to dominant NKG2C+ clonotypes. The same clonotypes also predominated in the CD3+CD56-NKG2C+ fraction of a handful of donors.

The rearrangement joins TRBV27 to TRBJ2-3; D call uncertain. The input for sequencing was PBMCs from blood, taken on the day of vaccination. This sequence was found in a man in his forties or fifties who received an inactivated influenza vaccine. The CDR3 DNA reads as TGTGCCAGCAGTATCCACCCGACGGGCCAGCTGGATACGCAGTATTTT. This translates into CASSIHPTGQLDTQYF.